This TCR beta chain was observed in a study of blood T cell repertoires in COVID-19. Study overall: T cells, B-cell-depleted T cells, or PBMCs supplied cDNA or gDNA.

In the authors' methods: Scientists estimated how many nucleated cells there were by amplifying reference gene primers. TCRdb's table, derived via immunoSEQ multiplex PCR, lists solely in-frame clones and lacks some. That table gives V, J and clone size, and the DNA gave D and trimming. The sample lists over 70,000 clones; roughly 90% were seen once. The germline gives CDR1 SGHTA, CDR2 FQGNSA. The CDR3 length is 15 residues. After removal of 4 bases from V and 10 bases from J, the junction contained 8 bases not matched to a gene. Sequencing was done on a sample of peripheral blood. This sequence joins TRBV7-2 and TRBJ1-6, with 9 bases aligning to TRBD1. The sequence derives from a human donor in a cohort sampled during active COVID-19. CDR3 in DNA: TGTGCCAGCAGCTCCGCGGACAGGGGCAGGTCACCCCTCCACTTT. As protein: CASSSADRGRSPLHF. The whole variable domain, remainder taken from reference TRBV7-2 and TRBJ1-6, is GAGVSQSPSNKVTEKGKDVELRCDPISGHTALYWYRQSLGQGLEFLIYFQGNSAPDKSGLPSDRFSAERTGGSVSTLTIQRTQQEDSAVYLCASSSADRGRSPLHFGNGTRLTVT.